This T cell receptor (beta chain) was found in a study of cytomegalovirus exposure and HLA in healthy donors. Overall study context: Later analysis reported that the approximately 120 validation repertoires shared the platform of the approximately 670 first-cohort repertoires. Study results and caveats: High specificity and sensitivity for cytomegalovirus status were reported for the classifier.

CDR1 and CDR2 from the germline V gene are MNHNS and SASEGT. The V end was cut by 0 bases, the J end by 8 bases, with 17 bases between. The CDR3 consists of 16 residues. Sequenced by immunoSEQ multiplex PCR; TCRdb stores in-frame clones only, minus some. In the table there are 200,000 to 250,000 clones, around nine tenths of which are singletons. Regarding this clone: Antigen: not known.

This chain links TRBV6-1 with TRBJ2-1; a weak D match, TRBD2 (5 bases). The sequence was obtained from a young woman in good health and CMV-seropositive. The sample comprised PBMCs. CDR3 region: CASSEAIRRNLDEQFF. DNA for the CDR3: TGTGCCAGCAGTGAAGCGATCAGGAGGAATTTAGATGAGCAGTTCTTC.